This T cell receptor beta chain was captured in a study of blood T cells in healthy people across ages. Overall study findings and caveats: Reliance upon unsorted PBMCs precluded definitive naive versus antigen-experienced comparison. Compared with aged donors, long-lived donors showed fewer expanded clones, suggesting selection. Estimates based on one million T cells were treated as lower bounds.

The CDR3 runs to 18 residues. CDR1 and CDR2 (germline): SGHVS, FQNEAQ. The V gene lost 0 bases and the J gene lost 0 bases, with 17 bases spanning the gap. The second PCR ran about 6 to 12 cycles with a sample-barcoded 5' primer and J-beta primers. Using its own MiXCR run on the 5' RACE reads, TCRdb lists one record per CDR3 protein. The sample carries under 700,000 distinct CDR3 sequences, under 30% recorded once. This clonotype appeared a few times. Its target is not known. The sample was also linked to a second study, of T cells of mothers and their children.

The source material was blood. The clonotype originates from a boy aged 10-17 years in good health. This rearrangement joins TRBV7-8 to TRBJ1-2, with a possible D match to TRBD1 (5 bases). CDR3 in amino acids: CASSLAPTGPSTNYGYTF. As DNA, the CDR3 is TGTGCCAGCAGCTTAGCTCCTACGGGACCGTCCACTAACTATGGCTACACCTTC. Supplemented by reference TRBV7-8 and TRBJ1-2, the full variable domain reads GAGVSQSPRYKVAKRGQDVALRCDPISGHVSLFWYQQALGQGPEFLTYFQNEAQLDKSGLPSDRFFAERPEGSVSTLKIQRTQQEDSAVYLCASSLAPTGPSTNYGYTFGSGTRLTVV.